The clone carrying this TCR beta chain was picked up one time. This CDR3 comprises 16 residues. Germline values: CDR1 SGHAT, CDR2 FQNNGV. V lost 6 bases and J lost 0, with 15 bases in between. The assay was immunoSEQ multiplex PCR, and TCRdb's table has in-frame clones only and misses some. The table lists about 100,000 clones, approximately 86% of them singletons. These data belong to a study of blood T cell repertoires in COVID-19. The TCR originated in a man in his fifties or sixties with active or convalescent COVID-19. Sequences were obtained from peripheral blood. The V gene is TRBV11-2, the J gene TRBJ1-3; D possibly corresponds to TRBD1 (5 bases). The CDR3 DNA follows: TGTGCCAGCAGGTGGGGCACGCAGGGCTCTGGAAACACCATATATTTT. This encodes CASRWGTQGSGNTIYF.